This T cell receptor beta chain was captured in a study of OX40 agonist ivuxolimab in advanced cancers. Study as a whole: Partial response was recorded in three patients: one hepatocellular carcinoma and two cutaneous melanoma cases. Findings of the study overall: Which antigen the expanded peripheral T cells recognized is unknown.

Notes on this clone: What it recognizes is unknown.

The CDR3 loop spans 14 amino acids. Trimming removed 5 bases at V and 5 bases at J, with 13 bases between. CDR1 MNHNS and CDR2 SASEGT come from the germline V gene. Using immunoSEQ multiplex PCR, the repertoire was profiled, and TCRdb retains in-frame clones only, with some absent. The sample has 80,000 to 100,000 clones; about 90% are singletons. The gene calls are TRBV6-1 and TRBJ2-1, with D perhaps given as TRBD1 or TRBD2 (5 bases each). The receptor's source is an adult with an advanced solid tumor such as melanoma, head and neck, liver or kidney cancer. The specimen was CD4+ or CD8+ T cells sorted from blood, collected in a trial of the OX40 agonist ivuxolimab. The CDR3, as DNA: TGTGCCAGCAGTTTCCGGGACGAGGACAATGAGCAGTTCTTC. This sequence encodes CASSFRDEDNEQFF.